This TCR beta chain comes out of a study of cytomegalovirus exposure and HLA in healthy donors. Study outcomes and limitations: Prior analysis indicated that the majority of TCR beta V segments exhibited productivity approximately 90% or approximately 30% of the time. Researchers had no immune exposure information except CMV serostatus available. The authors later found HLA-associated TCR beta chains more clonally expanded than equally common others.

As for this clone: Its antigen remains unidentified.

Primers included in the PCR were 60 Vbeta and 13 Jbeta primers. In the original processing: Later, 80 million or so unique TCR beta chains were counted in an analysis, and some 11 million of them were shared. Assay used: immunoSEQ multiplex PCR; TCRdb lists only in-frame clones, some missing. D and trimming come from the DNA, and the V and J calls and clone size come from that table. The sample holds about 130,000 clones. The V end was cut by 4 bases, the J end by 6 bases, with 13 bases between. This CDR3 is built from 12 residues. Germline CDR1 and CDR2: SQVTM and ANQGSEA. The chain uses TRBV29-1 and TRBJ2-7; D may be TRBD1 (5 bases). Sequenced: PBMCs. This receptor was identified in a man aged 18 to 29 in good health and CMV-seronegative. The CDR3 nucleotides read TGCAGCGTTGTTAAACAGGTCGGCGAGCAGTACTTC. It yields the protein CSVVKQVGEQYF.